This passage covers 7 T cell receptor beta chains from one sample sequenced in a study of blood T cell repertoires in COVID-19. Profiled with immunoSEQ multiplex PCR; TCRdb holds only in-frame clones, not every one. Among a few hundred thousand clones, around 87% were seen once, and the ten largest hold around 2.1%. Sequencing input: peripheral blood. All receptors derive from a man younger than 35 with active or convalescent COVID-19.

V usage is TRBV5-6 and J usage is TRBJ2-7; 8 nucleotides line up with TRBD2. Germline assignment: CDR1 SGHDT and CDR2 YYEEEE. Trimming removed 3 bases from V and 2 bases from J; junction bases left unmatched: 13. The CDR3 extends over 17 amino acids. This chain's CDR3 is CASSSWSGRGVTYEQYF. The CDR3, as DNA: TGTGCCAGCAGCTCCTGGTCTGGGCGGGGGGTCACCTACGAGCAGTACTTC.

The genes are TRBV29-1 and TRBJ1-1, with a tentative D call TRBD1 (5 bases). There are 13 residues in the CDR3. Deletions cut 3 bases from V and 5 bases from J, with 13 bases between. The V gene's germline CDR1 is SQVTM and CDR2 ANQGSEA. CDR3 in DNA: TGCAGCGTTGATCCCCGTCGGGGGACTGAAGCTTTCTTT. It yields the protein CSVDPRRGTEAFF.

The chain joins TRBV12-3 or TRBV12-4 to TRBJ2-5; D might be TRBD2 (5 bases). The CDR3 sequence is 13 residues long. Trimming shortened V by 6 bases and J by 5 bases, and 13 bases separated the two germline ends. CDR3 region: CASRNYWEETQYF. DNA of the CDR3: TGTGCCAGCAGGAACTATTGGGAGGAGACCCAGTACTTC.

The rearrangement links TRBV4-3 to TRBJ2-7; maybe TRBD2 (5 bases). This CDR3 comprises 15 residues. Germline assignment: CDR1 LGHNA and CDR2 YSLEER. The V end was cut by 0 bases, the J end by 2 bases, with 11 bases between. Here the CDR3 reads CASSQDGSAAYEQYF. CDR3 DNA sequence: TGCGCCAGCAGCCAAGATGGGAGCGCGGCCTACGAGCAGTACTTC.

The gene calls are TRBV15 and TRBJ2-7; 8 positions agree with TRBD1. Germline lookup yields CDR1 LNHNV and CDR2 YYDKDF (reference sequence). The trim removed 1 base at V and 7 bases at J, leaving 6 bases unmatched. The CDR3 sequence is 14 residues long. CDR3 loop: CATSRVQGAKEQYF. In DNA, the CDR3 is TGTGCCACCAGCAGAGTTCAGGGGGCGAAGGAGCAGTACTTC.

This chain uses TRBV9 with TRBJ1-1; a weak D match, TRBD1 (5 bases). Germline assignment: CDR1 SGDLS and CDR2 YYNGEE. There are 15 residues in the CDR3. V lost 2 bases, J lost 0 bases, and 11 bases lay in between. CDR3 DNA sequence: TGTGCCAGCAGCGTTGCGGGACGATTGAACACTGAAGCTTTCTTT. Translating it yields CASSVAGRLNTEAFF.

The chain carries TRBV28 and TRBJ2-7; 11 bases agree with TRBD2. Germline V lookup: CDR1 MDHEN, CDR2 SYDVKM. After removal of 6 bases from V and 0 bases from J, the junction contained 7 bases not matched to a gene. The CDR3 runs to 16 residues. CDR3 residues: CASSQMTSGASYEQYF. As DNA, the CDR3 is TGTGCCAGCAGCCAGATGACTAGCGGGGCCTCCTACGAGCAGTACTTC.